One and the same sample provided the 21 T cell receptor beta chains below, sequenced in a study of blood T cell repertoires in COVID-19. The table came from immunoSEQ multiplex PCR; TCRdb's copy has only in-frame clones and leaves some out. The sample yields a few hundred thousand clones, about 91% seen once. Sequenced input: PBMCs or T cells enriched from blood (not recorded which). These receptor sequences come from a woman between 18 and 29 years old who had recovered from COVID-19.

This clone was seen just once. CDR3 amino acids: CASSSQGIEQYF. The CDR3 nucleotides read TGTGCCAGCAGTTCACAGGGTATCGAGCAGTACTTC. This sequence joins TRBV6-2 or TRBV6-3 and TRBJ2-7, with a tentative D call TRBD1 (6 bases). V lost 4 bases and J lost 6, with 10 bases in between. Germline CDR1 and CDR2: MNHEY and SVGEGT. This CDR3 region has 12 residues.

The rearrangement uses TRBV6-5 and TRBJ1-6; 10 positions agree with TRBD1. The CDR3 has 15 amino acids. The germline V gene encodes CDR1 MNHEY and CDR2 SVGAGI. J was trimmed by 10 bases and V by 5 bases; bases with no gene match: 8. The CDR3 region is CASSTTGTGESPLHF. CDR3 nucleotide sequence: TGTGCCAGCAGTACAACCGGGACAGGGGAATCACCCCTCCACTTT.

CDR3 in amino acids: CASSPTPMNTEAFF. The CDR3, as DNA: TGTGCCAGCAGTCCGACACCTATGAACACTGAAGCTTTCTTT. This chain joins TRBV6-5 and TRBJ1-1, with D hard to call. CDR3 length: 14 amino acids. Per germline, CDR1 MNHEY and CDR2 SVGAGI. V was shortened by 5 bases and J by 0 bases, with 10 bases between the two germline ends.

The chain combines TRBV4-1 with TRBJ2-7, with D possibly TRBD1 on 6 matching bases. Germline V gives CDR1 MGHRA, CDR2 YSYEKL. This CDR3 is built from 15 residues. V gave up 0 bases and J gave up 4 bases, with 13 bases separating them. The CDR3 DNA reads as TGCGCCAGCAGCCAAGAGGGGGCAGGAGTGTACGAGCAGTACTTC. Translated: CASSQEGAGVYEQYF.

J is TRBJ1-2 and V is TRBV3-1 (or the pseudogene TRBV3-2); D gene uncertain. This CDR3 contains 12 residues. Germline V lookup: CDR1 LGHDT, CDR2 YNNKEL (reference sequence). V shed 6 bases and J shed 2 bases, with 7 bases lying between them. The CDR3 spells CASSIENYGYTF. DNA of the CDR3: TGTGCCAGCAGTATCGAGAACTATGGCTACACCTTC.

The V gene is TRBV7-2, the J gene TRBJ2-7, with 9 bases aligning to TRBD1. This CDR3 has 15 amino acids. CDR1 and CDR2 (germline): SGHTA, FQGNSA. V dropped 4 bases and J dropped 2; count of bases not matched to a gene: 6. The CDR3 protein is CASSSAGTGPYEQYF. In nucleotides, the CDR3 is TGTGCCAGCAGCTCGGCCGGGACAGGGCCCTACGAGCAGTACTTC.

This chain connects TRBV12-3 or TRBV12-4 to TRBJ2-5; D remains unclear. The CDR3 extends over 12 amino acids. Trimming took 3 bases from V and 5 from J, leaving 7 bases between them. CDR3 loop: CASSFAGETQYF. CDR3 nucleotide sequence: TGTGCCAGCAGTTTTGCAGGCGAGACCCAGTACTTC.

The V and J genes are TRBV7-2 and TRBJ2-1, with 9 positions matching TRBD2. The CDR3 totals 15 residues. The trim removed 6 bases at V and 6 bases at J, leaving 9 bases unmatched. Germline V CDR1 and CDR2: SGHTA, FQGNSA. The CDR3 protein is CASSMRGGPVNEQFF. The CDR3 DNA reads TGTGCCAGCAGTATGCGGGGGGGCCCGGTCAATGAGCAGTTCTTC.

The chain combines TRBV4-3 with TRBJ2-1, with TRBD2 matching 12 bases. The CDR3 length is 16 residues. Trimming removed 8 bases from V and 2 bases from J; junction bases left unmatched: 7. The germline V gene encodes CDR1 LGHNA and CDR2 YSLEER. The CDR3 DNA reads TGCGCCAGCGACCTAGCGGGGGGGCCTACCTACAATGAGCAGTTCTTC. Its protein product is CASDLAGGPTYNEQFF.

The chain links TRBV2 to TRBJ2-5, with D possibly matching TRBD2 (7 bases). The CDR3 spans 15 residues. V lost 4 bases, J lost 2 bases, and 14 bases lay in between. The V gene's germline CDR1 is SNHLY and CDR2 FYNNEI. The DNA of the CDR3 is TGTGCCAGCAGTGGTGACGGGGGGCCACAAGAGACCCAGTACTTC. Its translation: CASSGDGGPQETQYF.

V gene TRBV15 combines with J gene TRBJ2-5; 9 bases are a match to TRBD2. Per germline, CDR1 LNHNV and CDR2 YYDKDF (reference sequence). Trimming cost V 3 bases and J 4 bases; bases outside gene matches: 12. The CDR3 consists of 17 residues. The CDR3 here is CATSSSGGWLMGETQYF. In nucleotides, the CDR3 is TGTGCCACCAGCAGTAGCGGGGGCTGGTTGATGGGAGAGACCCAGTACTTC.

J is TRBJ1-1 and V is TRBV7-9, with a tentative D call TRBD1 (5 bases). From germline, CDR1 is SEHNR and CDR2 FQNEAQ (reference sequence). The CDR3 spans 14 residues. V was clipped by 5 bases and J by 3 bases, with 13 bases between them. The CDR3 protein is CASSRGRGDTEAFF. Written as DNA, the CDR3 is TGTGCCAGCAGCCGAGGACGGGGGGACACTGAAGCTTTCTTT.

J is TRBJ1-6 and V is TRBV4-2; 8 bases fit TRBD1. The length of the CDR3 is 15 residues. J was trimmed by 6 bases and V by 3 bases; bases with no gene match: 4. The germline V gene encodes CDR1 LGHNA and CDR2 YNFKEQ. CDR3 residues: CASSQPGQVNSPLHF. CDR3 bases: TGTGCCAGCAGCCAGCCGGGACAGGTTAATTCACCCCTCCACTTT.

CDR3 nucleotide sequence: TGCAGTGCTAGTCACTCTAGCGGCCAAGAGACCCAGTACTTC. It translates to CSASHSSGQETQYF. The chain uses TRBV20-1 and TRBJ2-5; 7 positions match TRBD2. Looked up from germline, CDR1 is DFQATT and CDR2 is SNEGSKA (reference sequence). V lost 3 bases and J lost 1; bases outside the gene matches: 5. The CDR3 covers 14 residues.

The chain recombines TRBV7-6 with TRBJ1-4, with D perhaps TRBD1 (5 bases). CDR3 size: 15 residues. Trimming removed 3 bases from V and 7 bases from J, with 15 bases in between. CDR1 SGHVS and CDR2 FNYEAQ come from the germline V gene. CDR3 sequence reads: CASSLSTQGSEKLFF. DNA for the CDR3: TGTGCCAGCAGCTTGAGTACGCAGGGTAGTGAAAAACTGTTTTTT.

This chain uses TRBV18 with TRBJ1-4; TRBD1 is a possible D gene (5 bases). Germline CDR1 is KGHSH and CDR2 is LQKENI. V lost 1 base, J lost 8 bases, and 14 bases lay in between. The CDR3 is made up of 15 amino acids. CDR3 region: CASSPQRQGSEKLFF. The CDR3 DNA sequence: TGTGCCAGCTCACCACAGAGGCAGGGAAGCGAAAAACTGTTTTTT.

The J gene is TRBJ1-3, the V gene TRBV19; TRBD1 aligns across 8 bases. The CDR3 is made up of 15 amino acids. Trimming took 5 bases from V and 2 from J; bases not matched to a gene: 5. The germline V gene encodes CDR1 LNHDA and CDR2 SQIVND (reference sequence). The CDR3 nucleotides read TGTGCCAGTAGTCCGAAACAGGGGGCTGGAAACACCATATATTTT. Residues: CASSPKQGAGNTIYF.

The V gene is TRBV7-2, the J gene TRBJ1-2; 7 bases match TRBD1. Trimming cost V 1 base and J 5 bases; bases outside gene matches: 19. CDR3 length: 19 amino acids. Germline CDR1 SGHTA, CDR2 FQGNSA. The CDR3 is CASSLGRSAGPQGGYGYTF. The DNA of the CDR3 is TGTGCCAGCAGCTTAGGGCGGTCTGCGGGCCCTCAGGGGGGTTATGGCTACACCTTC.

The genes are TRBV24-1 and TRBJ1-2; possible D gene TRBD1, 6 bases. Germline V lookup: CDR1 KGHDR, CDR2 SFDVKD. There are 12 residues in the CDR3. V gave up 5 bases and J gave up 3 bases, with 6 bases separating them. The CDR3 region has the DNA TGTGCCACCAGTGCAGGGGACTATGGCTACACCTTC. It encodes CATSAGDYGYTF.

The CDR3 nucleotides are TGTGCCAGCAGCTCCTCCGGGACTAGCGGGGGAGATAGAGATACGCAGTATTTT. Protein: CASSSSGTSGGDRDTQYF. The rearrangement uses TRBV11-3 and TRBJ2-3, with TRBD2 identical over 14 bases. From germline, CDR1 is SGHNT and CDR2 YENEEA. The CDR3 loop spans 18 amino acids. Germline trimming cut 4 bases from V and 5 bases from J; bases unmatched to any gene: 11.

The DNA for the CDR3 is TGTGCCAGCAGTTACTCGCGGGGCTCTGAAGCTTTCTTT. Amino acid sequence: CASSYSRGSEAFF. V and J are TRBV6-5 and TRBJ1-1; TRBD1 is a possible D gene (5 bases). Trimming shortened V by 0 bases and J by 6 bases, and 8 bases separated the two germline ends. This CDR3 is built from 13 residues. The V gene's germline CDR1 is MNHEY and CDR2 SVGAGI.